The clone carrying this T cell receptor beta chain was found a few times. The antigen remains unidentified. These data are taken from a study of T-cell reconstitution after alpha-beta-depleted transplantation in children. Unique molecular identifiers tagged the TCRbeta library. TCRdb reprocessed the PCR reads with MiXCR, giving one entry per CDR3 protein. This table holds hundreds of thousands of distinct CDR3 sequences, around 14% found once. Germline CDR1 is MDHEN and CDR2 is SYDVKM. This CDR3 is built from 14 residues. V lost 3 bases, J lost 0 bases, and 9 bases lay in between. Whole-study results and caveats: At the one-year point after transplant, T-cell counts and TCRbeta diversity were found to come mostly from T cells that had been newly produced. Surviving recipient cells, namely T cells and thymic progenitors, were the source of high day-60 TCRbeta diversity in some patients. Several hundred rapidly expanded clones from non-depleted graft cells reportedly supplied alpha-beta T cells about two months post-transplant.

The chain joins TRBV28 to TRBJ2-7; the D is unclear. Here the sequenced sample was PBMCs, taken before TCRalphabeta/CD19-depleted stem cell transplant. The TCR comes from a girl aged 2-10 years with congenital amegakaryocytic thrombocytopenia, due to receive a stem cell transplant. Here the CDR3 DNA reads TGTGCCAGCAGTTTCCGTATCGCCTCCTACGAGCAGTACTTC. Translating gives CASSFRIASYEQYF.